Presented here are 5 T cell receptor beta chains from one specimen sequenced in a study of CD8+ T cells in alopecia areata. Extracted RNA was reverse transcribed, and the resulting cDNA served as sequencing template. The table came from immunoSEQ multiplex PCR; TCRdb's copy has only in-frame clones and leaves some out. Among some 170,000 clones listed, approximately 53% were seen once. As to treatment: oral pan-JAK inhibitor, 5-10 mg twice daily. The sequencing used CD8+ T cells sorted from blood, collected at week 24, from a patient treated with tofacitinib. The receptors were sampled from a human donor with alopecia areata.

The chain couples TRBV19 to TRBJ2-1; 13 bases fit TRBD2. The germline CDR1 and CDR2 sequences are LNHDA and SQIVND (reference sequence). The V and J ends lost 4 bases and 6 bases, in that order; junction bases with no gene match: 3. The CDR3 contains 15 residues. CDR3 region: CASSKLAGGLNEQFF. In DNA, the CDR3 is TGTGCCAGTAGTAAACTAGCGGGGGGGCTCAATGAGCAGTTCTTC.

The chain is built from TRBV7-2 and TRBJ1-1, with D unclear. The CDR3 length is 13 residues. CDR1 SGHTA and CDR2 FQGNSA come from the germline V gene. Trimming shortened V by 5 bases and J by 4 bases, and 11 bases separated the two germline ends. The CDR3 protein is CASSPRYVTEAFF. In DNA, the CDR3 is TGTGCCAGCAGCCCAAGGTATGTCACTGAAGCTTTCTTT.

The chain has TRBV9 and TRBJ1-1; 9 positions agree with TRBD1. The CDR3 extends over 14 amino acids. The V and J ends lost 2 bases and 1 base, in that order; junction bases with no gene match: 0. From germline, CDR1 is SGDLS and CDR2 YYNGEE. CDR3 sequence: CASSVDRGNTEAFF. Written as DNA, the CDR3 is TGTGCCAGCAGCGTGGACAGGGGGAACACTGAAGCTTTCTTT.

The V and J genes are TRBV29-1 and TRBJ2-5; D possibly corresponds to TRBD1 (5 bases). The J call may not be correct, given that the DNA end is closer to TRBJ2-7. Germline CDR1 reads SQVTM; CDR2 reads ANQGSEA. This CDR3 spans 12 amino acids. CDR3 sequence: CSVETDSYEQYF. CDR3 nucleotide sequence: TGCAGCGTTGAGACAGATTCCTACGAGCAGTACTTC.

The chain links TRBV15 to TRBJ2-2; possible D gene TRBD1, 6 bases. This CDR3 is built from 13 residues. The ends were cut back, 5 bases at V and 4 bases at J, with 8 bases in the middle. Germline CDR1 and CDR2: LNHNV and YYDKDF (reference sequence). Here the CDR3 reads CATSQGSTGELFF. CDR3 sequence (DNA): TGTGCCACCAGCCAGGGGAGCACCGGGGAGCTGTTTTTT. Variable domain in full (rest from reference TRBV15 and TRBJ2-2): DAMVIQNPRYQVTQFGKPVTLSCSQTLNHNVMYWYQQKSSQAPKLLFHYYDKDFNNEADTPDNFQSRRPNTSFCFLDIRSPGLGDTAMYLCATSQGSTGELFFGEGSRLTVL.